These 10 T cell receptor beta chains were all obtained from the same sample, sequenced in a study of T-cell reconstitution after alpha-beta-depleted transplantation in children. Molecular barcoding with unique molecular identifiers was used for the TCRbeta library. A single record per CDR3 protein comes from TCRdb applying MiXCR to the PCR reads. The sample has just under 150,000 distinct CDR3 sequences, 7.5% to 9% seen once. The input for sequencing was PBMCs, mostly from graft donor cells, taken 180 days after TCRalphabeta/CD19-depleted stem cell transplant. The origin of the receptors is a female patient aged 2-15 years who had a stem cell transplant for congenital amegakaryocytic thrombocytopenia, so the T cells may come from the graft donor.

Notes on this clonotype: This could be a read error, since a much larger clone is one nucleotide away. This chain links TRBV28 with TRBJ1-1, with no clear D. The CDR3 is 14 residues long. Germline V gene lookup returns CDR1 MDHEN and CDR2 SYDVKM. The V and J ends lost 1 base and 11 bases respectively, with 17 bases between them. The CDR3 here is CASSLFPQASVAFF. DNA of the CDR3: TGTGCCAGCAGTTTATTCCCCCAGGCGAGTGTGGCTTTCTTT. The variable domain in full, with the rest retrieved from reference TRBV28 and TRBJ1-1, is DVKVTQSSRYLVKRTGEKVFLECVQDMDHENMFWYRQDPGLGLRLIYFSYDVKMKEKGDIPEGYSVSREKKERFSLILESASTNQTSMYLCASSLFPQASVAFFGQGTRLTVV.

Many counts were recorded for this clonotype. This chain connects TRBV4-3 to TRBJ2-5; tentative D call: TRBD2 (6 bases). V was clipped by 0 bases and J by 2 bases, with 10 bases between them. The CDR3 sequence is 15 residues long. CDR1 and CDR2 from the germline V gene are LGHNA and YSLEER. CDR3 coding DNA: TGCGCCAGCAGCCAAGAAAGAGGAGGGCAAGAGACCCAGTACTTC. Its translation is CASSQERGGQETQYF.

This clonotype was detected many times. V is TRBV28 and J is TRBJ2-7; 8 nucleotides agree with TRBD1. Losses at the gene ends were 5 bases for V and 3 bases for J; bases not matched to a gene: 9. The CDR3 has 15 amino acids. The germline gives CDR1 MDHEN, CDR2 SYDVKM. The CDR3 is CASSHIGTGHYEQYF. The CDR3 DNA follows: TGTGCCAGCAGTCACATCGGGACAGGACACTACGAGCAGTACTTC. The full variable domain, in which reference TRBV28 and TRBJ2-7 provide the parts outside the CDR3, is DVKVTQSSRYLVKRTGEKVFLECVQDMDHENMFWYRQDPGLGLRLIYFSYDVKMKEKGDIPEGYSVSREKKERFSLILESASTNQTSMYLCASSHIGTGHYEQYFGPGTRLTVT.

In this sample, this clonotype turned up a few times. The rearrangement joins TRBV10-1 to TRBJ1-1; D unresolved. V shed 6 bases and J shed 3 bases, with 14 bases lying between them. This CDR3 region has 14 residues. CDR1 is WNHNN, CDR2 SYGVQD, per germline (reference sequence). CDR3 coding DNA: TGCGCCAGCAGCGAGGGTTATCGGGACACTGAAGCTTTCTTT. It yields the protein CASSEGYRDTEAFF.

This clonotype was observed many times. The gene calls are TRBV20-1 and TRBJ2-1; 14 nucleotides agree with TRBD2. The CDR3 has 18 residues. Losses at the gene ends were 1 base for V and 0 bases for J; bases not matched to a gene: 5. Germline assignment: CDR1 DFQATT and CDR2 SNEGSKA (reference sequence). CDR3 sequence reads: CSARGDGTSGSSYNEQFF. The CDR3 DNA reads TGCAGTGCTAGAGGCGACGGGACTAGCGGGAGCTCCTACAATGAGCAGTTCTTC.

This clonotype was recorded many times. V is TRBV6-1 and J is TRBJ1-1, with 7 bases matching TRBD1. V dropped 6 bases and J dropped 1; count of bases not matched to a gene: 11. CDR3 size: 16 residues. Germline V CDR1 and CDR2: MNHNS, SASEGT. The CDR3 region has the DNA TGTGCCAGCAGCAGAAGACAGGGTTTGGGGAACACTGAAGCTTTCTTT. The encoded protein is CASSRRQGLGNTEAFF.

This clonotype was detected ten times or more. The V call is TRBV18, the J call TRBJ2-7; D is unresolved. This CDR3 spans 12 amino acids. The germline V and J ends were trimmed by 5 bases and 5 bases, with 10 bases remaining between them. Germline V gene lookup returns CDR1 KGHSH and CDR2 LQKENI. The CDR3, as DNA: TGTGCCAGCTCAGCCAAGGATCACGAGCAGTACTTC. This encodes CASSAKDHEQYF.

The genes are TRBV7-8 and TRBJ2-3; D might be TRBD1 (6 bases). Germline V gene sequence: CDR1 SGHVS, CDR2 FQNEAQ. V was pared by 1 base and J by 1 base, with 9 bases between. The CDR3 consists of 15 residues. The DNA for the CDR3 is TGTGCCAGCAGCTTAGTGGGGGCCGGCACAGATACGCAGTATTTT. Encoded protein: CASSLVGAGTDTQYF.

In its sample, this clonotype was seen a few times. A junction end diverges from the germline sequence, so it may reflect a read error. The chain has TRBV5-6 and TRBJ2-6, with D perhaps assigned TRBD1 or TRBD2 (6 bases each). Germline V CDR1 and CDR2: SGHDT, YYEEEE. The CDR3 has 16 residues. The CDR3 sequence: CASSLGRGTGANGLTF. The CDR3 DNA follows: TGTGCCAGCAGCTTGGGTAGGGGGACTGGGGCCAACGGCCTGACTTTC.

V usage is TRBV20-1 and J usage is TRBJ2-7, with D perhaps TRBD1 (5 bases). The CDR3 contains 14 residues. V was shortened by 6 bases and J by 2 bases, with 17 bases between the two germline ends. In germline, CDR1 is DFQATT, CDR2 SNEGSKA (reference sequence). The CDR3 DNA is TGCAGTGCGTCTACTATTACAGGTACCTACGAGCAGTACTTC. Translated, it gives CSASTITGTYEQYF.